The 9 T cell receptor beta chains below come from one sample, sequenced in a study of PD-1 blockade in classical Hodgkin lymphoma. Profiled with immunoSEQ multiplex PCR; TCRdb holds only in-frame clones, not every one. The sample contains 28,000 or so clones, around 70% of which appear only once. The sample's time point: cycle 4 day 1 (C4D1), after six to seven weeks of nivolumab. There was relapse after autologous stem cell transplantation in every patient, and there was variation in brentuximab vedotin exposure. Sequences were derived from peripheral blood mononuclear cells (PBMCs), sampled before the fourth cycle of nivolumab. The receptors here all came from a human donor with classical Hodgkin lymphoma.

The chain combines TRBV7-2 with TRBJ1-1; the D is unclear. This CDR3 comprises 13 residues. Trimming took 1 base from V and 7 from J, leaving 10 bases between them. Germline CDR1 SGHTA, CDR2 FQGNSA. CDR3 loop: CASSLGGEGEAFF. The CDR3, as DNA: TGTGCCAGCAGCTTAGGGGGTGAGGGTGAAGCTTTCTTT.

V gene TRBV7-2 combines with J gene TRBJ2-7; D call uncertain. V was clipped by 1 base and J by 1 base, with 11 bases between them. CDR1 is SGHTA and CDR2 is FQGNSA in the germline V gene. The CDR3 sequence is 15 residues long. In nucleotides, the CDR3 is TGTGCCAGCAGCTTAGGCGCGGTACGGTCCTACGAGCAGTACTTC. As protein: CASSLGAVRSYEQYF.

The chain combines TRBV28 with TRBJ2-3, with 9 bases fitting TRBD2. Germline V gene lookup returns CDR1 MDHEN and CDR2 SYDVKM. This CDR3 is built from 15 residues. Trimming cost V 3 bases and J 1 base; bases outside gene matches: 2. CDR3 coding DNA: TGTGCCAGCAGTTTTGAGCGGGGGGGCACAGATACGCAGTATTTT. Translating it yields CASSFERGGTDTQYF.

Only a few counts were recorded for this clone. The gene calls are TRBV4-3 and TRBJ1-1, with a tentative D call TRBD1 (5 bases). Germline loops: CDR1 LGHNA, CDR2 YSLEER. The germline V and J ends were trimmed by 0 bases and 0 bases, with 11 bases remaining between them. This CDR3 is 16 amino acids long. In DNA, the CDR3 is TGCGCCAGCAGCCAAGATAGTGGGGCGATGAACACTGAAGCTTTCTTT. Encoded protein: CASSQDSGAMNTEAFF.

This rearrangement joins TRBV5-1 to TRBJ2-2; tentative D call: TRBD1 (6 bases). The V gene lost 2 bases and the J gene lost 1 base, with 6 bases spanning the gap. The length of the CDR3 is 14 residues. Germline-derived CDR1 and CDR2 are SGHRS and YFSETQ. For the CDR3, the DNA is TGCGCCAGCAGCTTAGGGGGGAACACCGGGGAGCTGTTTTTT. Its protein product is CASSLGGNTGELFF.

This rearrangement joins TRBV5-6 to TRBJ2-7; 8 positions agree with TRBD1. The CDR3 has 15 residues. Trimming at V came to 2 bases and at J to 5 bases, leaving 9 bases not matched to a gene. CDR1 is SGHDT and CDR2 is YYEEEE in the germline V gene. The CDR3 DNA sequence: TGTGCCAGCAGCTTATTGGACAGGGTCCTTGACGAGCAGTACTTC. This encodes CASSLLDRVLDEQYF.

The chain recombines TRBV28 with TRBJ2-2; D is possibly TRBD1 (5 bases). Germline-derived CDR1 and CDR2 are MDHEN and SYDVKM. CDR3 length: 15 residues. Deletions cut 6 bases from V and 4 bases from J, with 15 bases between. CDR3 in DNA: TGTGCCAGCAGGGCTCAGGGAAGGGCCACCGGGGAGCTGTTTTTT. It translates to CASRAQGRATGELFF.

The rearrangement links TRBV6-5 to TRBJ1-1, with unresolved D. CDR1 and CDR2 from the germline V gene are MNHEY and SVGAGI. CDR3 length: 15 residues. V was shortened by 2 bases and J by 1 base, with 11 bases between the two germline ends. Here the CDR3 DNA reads TGTGCCAGCAGTTACGTCCAGACACAGAACACTGAAGCTTTCTTT. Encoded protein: CASSYVQTQNTEAFF.

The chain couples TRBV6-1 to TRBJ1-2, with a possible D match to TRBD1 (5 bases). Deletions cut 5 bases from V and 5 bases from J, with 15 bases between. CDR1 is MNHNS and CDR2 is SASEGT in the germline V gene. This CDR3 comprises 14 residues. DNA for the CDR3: TGTGCCAGCAGTTTGCCAGGGAGGACGTATGGCTACACCTTC. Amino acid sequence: CASSLPGRTYGYTF.